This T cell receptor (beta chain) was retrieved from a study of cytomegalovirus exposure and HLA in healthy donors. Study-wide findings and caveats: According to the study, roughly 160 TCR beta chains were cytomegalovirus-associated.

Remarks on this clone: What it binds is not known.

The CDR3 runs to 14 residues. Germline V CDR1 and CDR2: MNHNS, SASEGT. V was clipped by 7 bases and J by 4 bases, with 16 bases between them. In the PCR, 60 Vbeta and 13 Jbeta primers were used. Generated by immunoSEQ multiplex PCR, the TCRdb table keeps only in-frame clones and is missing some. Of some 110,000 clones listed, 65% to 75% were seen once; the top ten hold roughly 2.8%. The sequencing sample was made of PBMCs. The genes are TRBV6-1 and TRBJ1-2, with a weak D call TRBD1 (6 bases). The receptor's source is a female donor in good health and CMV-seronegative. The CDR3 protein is CASTPGGAGYGYTF. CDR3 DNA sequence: TGTGCCAGCACCCCGGGGGGGGCCGGCTATGGCTACACCTTC.